Below, 32 T cell receptor beta chains from the same sample are listed, as sequenced in a study of CD8 T cells in Susac syndrome (dated by TCRdb to between 2018 and 2020). Libraries were made using the immunoSEQ multiplex PCR assay. RNA was extracted using the RNeasy kit, and about 0.5 to 1 ug of the RNA was reverse transcribed with random hexamers. In TCRdb, the public reads were trimmed at Q25 with fastp and aligned with MiXCR, with productive beta chains retained. Here each entry gathers all rows of one CDR3 protein and keeps the most common genes and DNA. The sample profile shows under 95,000 distinct CDR3 sequences; just under 95% of them were found once. Jointly, the top ten make up about 0.3% of the sample. Sequencing was performed on CD4+ T cells from PBMCs. Every receptor here comes from a human donor with Susac syndrome.

V usage is TRBV30 and J usage is TRBJ2-3; D is uncertain. V lost 2 bases and J 0 bases, leaving 12 bases between the germline ends. This CDR3 has 15 amino acids. CDR1 is GTSNPN, CDR2 SVGIG, per germline (reference sequence). CDR3 region: CAWSSQIFSTDTQYF. In nucleotides, the CDR3 is TGTGCCTGGAGTTCCCAGATCTTTAGCACAGATACGCAGTATTTT.

The chain carries TRBV27 and TRBJ1-2; tentative D call: TRBD1 (6 bases). The CDR3 has 12 amino acids. Trimming cost V 10 bases and J 8 bases, with 17 bases left between them. Germline CDR1 MNHEY, CDR2 SMNVEV (reference sequence). This CDR3 is CATNDRLEGYTF. The DNA for the CDR3 is TGTGCCACCAACGACAGGCTGGAGGGCTACACCTTC.

The V gene is TRBV20-1, the J gene TRBJ2-2; D is possibly TRBD1 (5 bases). Trimming cost V 3 bases and J 2 bases, with 16 bases left between them. This CDR3 spans 16 amino acids. Germline loops: CDR1 DFQATT, CDR2 SNEGSKA (reference sequence). The CDR3 coding sequence is TGCAGTGCTAGGAACCTCCGACAGACTAACACCGGGGAGCTGTTTTTT. Its translation: CSARNLRQTNTGELFF.

The chain carries TRBV10-3 and TRBJ2-5, with TRBD1 identical over 9 bases. This CDR3 comprises 13 residues. With V trimmed by 11 bases and J by 6 bases, 10 bases remained unmatched. In germline, CDR1 is ENHRY, CDR2 SYGVKD. The CDR3 loop is CASTRDREKTQYF. Here the CDR3 DNA reads TGTGCCTCTACAAGGGACAGGGAAAAGACCCAGTACTTC.

The chain employs TRBV15 and TRBJ2-3; tentatively, D is TRBD1 or TRBD2 (5 bases each). Germline lookup yields CDR1 LNHNV and CDR2 YYDKDF (reference sequence). Deletions cut 4 bases from V and 0 bases from J, with 11 bases between. The CDR3 spans 15 residues. CDR3 DNA: TGTGCCACCAGCATCCGGGACGGAAGCACAGATACGCAGTATTTT. Encoded protein: CATSIRDGSTDTQYF. The whole variable domain, remainder taken from reference TRBV15 and TRBJ2-3, is DAMVIQNPRYQVTQFGKPVTLSCSQTLNHNVMYWYQQKSSQAPKLLFHYYDKDFNNEADTPDNFQSRRPNTSFCFLDIRSPGLGDTAMYLCATSIRDGSTDTQYFGPGTRLTVL.

V and J are TRBV6-1 and TRBJ2-1, with D unresolved. The ends were cut back, 4 bases at V and 9 bases at J, with 13 bases in the middle. The V gene's germline CDR1 is MNHNS and CDR2 SASEGT. There are 13 residues in the CDR3. CDR3 DNA sequence: TGTGCCAGCAGTGGGAGACTCCTCGCTGAGCAGTTCTTC. It specifies CASSGRLLAEQFF.

The chain couples TRBV5-1 to TRBJ1-2; D might be TRBD1 (5 bases). The V gene lost 1 base and the J gene lost 0 bases, with 10 bases spanning the gap. The CDR3 length is 15 residues. The germline CDR1 and CDR2 sequences are SGHRS and YFSETQ. The CDR3 nucleotides are TGCGCCAGCAGCTTGTACGGGGGACCTAACTATGGCTACACCTTC. This codes for CASSLYGGPNYGYTF.

The chain has TRBV29-1 and TRBJ1-2; D unresolved. Trimming removed 4 bases from V and 4 bases from J, with 10 bases in between. Germline assignment: CDR1 SQVTM and CDR2 ANQGSEA. The CDR3 is 12 amino acids. CDR3 bases: TGCAGCGTTGTCAGCTCCGGCTATGGCTACACCTTC. It codes for CSVVSSGYGYTF. Filled out from reference TRBV29-1 and TRBJ1-2, the complete variable domain reads SAVISQKPSRDICQRGTSLTIQCQVDSQVTMMFWYRQQPGQSLTLIATANQGSEATYESGFVIDKFPISRPNLTFSTLTVSNMSPEDSSIYLCSVVSSGYGYTFGSGTRLTVV.

The rearrangement links TRBV5-4 to TRBJ2-3; no clear D. Deletions cut 2 bases from V and 2 bases from J, with 3 bases between. CDR1 is SGHNT and CDR2 is YYREEE in the germline V gene (reference sequence). This CDR3 has 12 amino acids. In nucleotides, the CDR3 is TGTGCCAGCAGCTTCGCCACAGATACGCAGTATTTT. Amino acid sequence: CASSFATDTQYF.

The chain uses TRBV19 and TRBJ2-7; D uncertain. CDR3 size: 14 residues. V lost 3 bases to trimming and J lost 6 bases, with 15 bases between them. Germline V lookup: CDR1 LNHDA, CDR2 SQIVND (reference sequence). The CDR3 region is CASSIRDPLAEQYF. Here the CDR3 DNA reads TGTGCCAGTAGTATCCGCGACCCGCTGGCCGAGCAGTACTTC.

The V call is TRBV20-1, the J call TRBJ2-1; 7 bases line up with TRBD1. From germline, CDR1 is DFQATT and CDR2 SNEGSKA (reference sequence). V lost 8 bases and J lost 5; bases outside the gene matches: 9. This CDR3 contains 13 residues. This CDR3 reads CSISRDSNNEQFF. CDR3 nucleotide sequence: TGCAGTATCTCCCGGGACAGCAACAATGAGCAGTTCTTC.

This rearrangement joins TRBV6-5 to TRBJ2-7; TRBD1 aligns across 11 bases. CDR3 length equals 13 residues. Germline CDR1 reads MNHEY; CDR2 reads SVGAGI. V was pared by 7 bases and J by 3 bases, with 2 bases of the junction left unmatched. CDR3 nucleotides: TGTGCCAGCAAGGGGACAGGGGGCTACGAGCAGTACTTC. It encodes CASKGTGGYEQYF.

The chain joins TRBV5-1 to TRBJ2-1, with 7 positions matching TRBD2. The CDR3 loop spans 14 amino acids. The V and J ends lost 9 bases and 0 bases, in that order; junction bases with no gene match: 6. CDR1 and CDR2 from the germline V gene are SGHRS and YFSETQ. The CDR3 coding sequence is TGCGCCAACAACCGGGACTACTCCTACAATGAGCAGTTCTTC. Protein: CANNRDYSYNEQFF.

The J gene is TRBJ2-3, the V gene TRBV5-4, with 10 positions matching TRBD2. CDR3 length: 15 amino acids. Germline CDR1 reads SGHNT; CDR2 reads YYREEE (reference sequence). The V segment lost 4 bases and the J segment 7 bases; nucleotides outside the gene matches: 9. The CDR3, as DNA: TGTGCCAGCAGCGCCTCGGGACTAGCGTTCCATACGCAGTATTTT. Translation gives CASSASGLAFHTQYF. Based on the CDR3 plus reference TRBV5-4 and TRBJ2-3, the full variable domain is ETGVTQSPTHLIKTRGQQVTLRCSSQSGHNTVSWYQQALGQGPQFIFQYYREEENGRGNFPPRFSGLQFPNYSSELNVNALELDDSALYLCASSASGLAFHTQYFGPGTRLTVL.

The chain joins TRBV29-1 to TRBJ2-1; 10 nucleotides match TRBD1. V was clipped by 7 bases and J by 5 bases; unmatched bases: 8. The CDR3 covers 14 residues. Germline V CDR1 and CDR2: SQVTM, ANQGSEA. The CDR3 sequence is CSGRDRGHHNEQFF. As DNA, the CDR3 is TGCAGCGGCCGAGACAGGGGGCATCACAATGAGCAGTTCTTC.

The count of this clonotype is one. The chain has TRBV6-5 and TRBJ1-3, with 7 bases lining up with TRBD1. This CDR3 comprises 13 residues. The V gene end was trimmed by 6 bases and the J gene end by 7 bases; junction bases not matched to a gene: 6. CDR1 is MNHEY and CDR2 is SVGAGI in the germline V gene. CDR3 region: CASRPQGPNTIYF. The CDR3 nucleotides read TGTGCCAGCAGACCACAGGGGCCCAACACCATATATTTT.

The chain couples TRBV20-1 to TRBJ1-2; a possible D gene is TRBD1 (6 bases). CDR3 length: 12 amino acids. Looked up from germline, CDR1 is DFQATT and CDR2 is SNEGSKA (reference sequence). CDR3 sequence reads: CIPRQDDYGYTF. The CDR3 DNA is TGCATCCCGAGACAGGACGACTATGGCTACACCTTC.

This chain links TRBV20-1 with TRBJ1-2; 12 positions agree with TRBD1. The V and J ends lost 3 bases and 8 bases, in that order; junction bases with no gene match: 10. The germline gives CDR1 DFQATT, CDR2 SNEGSKA (reference sequence). This CDR3 contains 15 residues. CDR3 coding DNA: TGCAGTGCTAGCGGGACAGGGGGCGAGCTGGGGGGCTACACCTTC. This encodes CSASGTGGELGGYTF.

The genes are TRBV12-3 or TRBV12-4 and TRBJ1-2; D is unresolved. The CDR3 extends over 10 amino acids. The V and J ends lost 5 bases and 8 bases respectively, with 6 bases between them. In DNA form, the CDR3 reads TGTGCCAGCAGTCTGAGCGGCTACACCTTC. It specifies CASSLSGYTF.

This clonotype was picked up one time. V usage is TRBV4-1 and J usage is TRBJ2-7; possible D gene TRBD1, 5 bases. V shed 6 bases and J shed 1 base, with 10 bases lying between them. The CDR3 totals 13 residues. Per germline, CDR1 MGHRA and CDR2 YSYEKL. The CDR3 region is CASSKTGSYEQYF. The CDR3 bases are TGCGCCAGCAGTAAAACAGGATCCTACGAGCAGTACTTC.

The gene calls are TRBV7-9 and TRBJ1-1, with D maybe TRBD1 (6 bases). Germline CDR1 is SEHNR and CDR2 is FQNEAQ (reference sequence). The V end lost 3 bases, the J end lost 0 bases, and 11 bases lay between the germline ends. The CDR3 extends over 15 amino acids. CDR3 nucleotide sequence: TGTGCCAGCAGCTTTTTCCAGGGGATGAACACTGAAGCTTTCTTT. Translation: CASSFFQGMNTEAFF.

The chain is built from TRBV3-1 and TRBJ2-7, with D tentatively TRBD1 (6 bases). This CDR3 contains 15 residues. CDR1 and CDR2 from the germline V gene are LGHDT and YNNKEL (reference sequence). The ends were cut back, 4 bases at V and 7 bases at J, with 20 bases in the middle. CDR3 nucleotide sequence: TGTGCCAGCAGCCTTCGTCCCGGGACATTGTGGGAGCAGTACTTC. Translated, it gives CASSLRPGTLWEQYF.

J is TRBJ1-2 and V is TRBV29-1; D gene unclear. The CDR3 extends over 11 amino acids. Per the germline V gene, CDR1 is SQVTM and CDR2 is ANQGSEA. V lost 5 bases to trimming and J lost 7 bases, with 11 bases between them. Here the CDR3 DNA reads TGCAGCGTTTTGGCTGGTGGTGGCTACACCTTC. Translation: CSVLAGGGYTF.

The rearrangement links TRBV2 to TRBJ1-2; possible D gene TRBD1, 5 bases. CDR1 is SNHLY, CDR2 FYNNEI, per germline. V was clipped by 1 base and J by 6 bases, with 9 bases between them. The CDR3 has 13 residues. CDR3 sequence: CASSEGQGHGYTF. The CDR3 DNA reads TGTGCCAGCAGTGAAGGGCAGGGCCATGGCTACACCTTC.

The chain employs TRBV14 and TRBJ2-5, with TRBD2 identical over 7 bases. CDR1 SGHDN and CDR2 FVKESK come from the germline V gene. CDR3 size: 15 residues. J gave up 5 bases and V 4 bases, and 10 bases lay outside the gene matches. CDR3 DNA: TGTGCCAGCAGCCGGCTAATCGGGGGGACGGAGACCCAGTACTTC. This translates into CASSRLIGGTETQYF.

The chain joins TRBV30 to TRBJ2-7, with D possibly being TRBD1 or TRBD2 (5 bases each). Germline-derived CDR1 and CDR2 are GTSNPN and SVGIG (reference sequence). Trimming removed 4 bases from V and 4 bases from J, with 11 bases in between. There are 12 residues in the CDR3. CDR3 region: CAWTAGGYEQYF. CDR3 coding DNA: TGTGCCTGGACCGCTGGGGGTTACGAGCAGTACTTC.

The chain links TRBV30 to TRBJ1-1; 7 nucleotides agree with TRBD1. Germline lookup yields CDR1 GTSNPN and CDR2 SVGIG (reference sequence). The ends lost 3 bases at V and 7 bases at J; junction bases unmatched: 5. This CDR3 is 12 amino acids long. The CDR3 DNA reads as TGTGCCTGGAGGGCAGGGGGTCGTGAAGCTTTCTTT. This translates into CAWRAGGREAFF.

This clonotype was counted once. The V call is TRBV20-1, the J call TRBJ2-7; 12 bases match TRBD1. Germline lookup yields CDR1 DFQATT and CDR2 SNEGSKA (reference sequence). This CDR3 has 16 residues. Trimming at V came to 0 bases and at J to 8 bases, leaving 11 bases not matched to a gene. The CDR3 sequence is CSAREPGTGGLMKQYF. In DNA, the CDR3 is TGCAGTGCTAGAGAACCCGGGACAGGGGGCCTTATGAAGCAGTACTTC.

The CDR3 nucleotides read TGTGCCAGCAGCCGGAGGGGGGGAACCTACAATGAGCAGTTCTTC. As protein: CASSRRGGTYNEQFF. This rearrangement joins TRBV5-4 to TRBJ2-1; D possibly corresponds to TRBD2 (7 bases). The V end was cut by 4 bases, the J end by 2 bases, with 13 bases between. Germline CDR1 reads SGHNT; CDR2 reads YYREEE (reference sequence). This CDR3 spans 15 amino acids.

The gene calls are TRBV19 and TRBJ2-3; tentatively, D is TRBD2 (5 bases). CDR3 length: 14 amino acids. Trimming took off 3 bases at V and 3 bases at J, with 10 bases between the two ends. Looked up from germline, CDR1 is LNHDA and CDR2 is SQIVND (reference sequence). In DNA, the CDR3 is TGTGCCAGTAGTATCGGACTGATGACAGATACGCAGTATTTT. It codes for CASSIGLMTDTQYF.

The chain couples TRBV9 to TRBJ2-6; D gene uncertain. The germline CDR1 and CDR2 sequences are SGDLS and YYNGEE. CDR3 size: 13 residues. CDR3: CASLGSGANVLTF. The CDR3 DNA follows: TGTGCAAGCCTAGGCTCTGGGGCCAACGTCCTGACTTTC.

The chain carries TRBV7-9 and TRBJ2-1; no firm D call. The V gene lost 3 bases and the J gene lost 4 bases, with 7 bases spanning the gap. Looked up from germline, CDR1 is SEHNR and CDR2 is FQNEAQ (reference sequence). The CDR3 runs to 13 residues. The CDR3 DNA follows: TGTGCCAGCAGCTTTGGTGATTACAATGAGCAGTTCTTC. Encoded protein: CASSFGDYNEQFF.